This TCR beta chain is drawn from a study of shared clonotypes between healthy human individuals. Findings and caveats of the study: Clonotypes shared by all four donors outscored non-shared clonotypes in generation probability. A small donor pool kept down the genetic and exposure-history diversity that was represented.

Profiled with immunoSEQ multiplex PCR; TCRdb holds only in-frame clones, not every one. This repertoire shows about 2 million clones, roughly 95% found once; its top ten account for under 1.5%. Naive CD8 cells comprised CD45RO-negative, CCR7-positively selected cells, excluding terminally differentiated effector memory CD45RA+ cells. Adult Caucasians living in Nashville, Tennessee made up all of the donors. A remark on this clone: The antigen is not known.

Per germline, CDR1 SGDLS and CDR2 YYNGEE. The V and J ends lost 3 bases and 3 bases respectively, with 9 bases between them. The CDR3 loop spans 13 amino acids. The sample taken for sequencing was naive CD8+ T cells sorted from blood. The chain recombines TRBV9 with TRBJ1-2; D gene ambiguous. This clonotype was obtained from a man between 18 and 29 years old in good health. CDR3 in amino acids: CASSATRDYGYTF. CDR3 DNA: TGTGCCAGCAGCGCTACAAGGGACTATGGCTACACCTTC. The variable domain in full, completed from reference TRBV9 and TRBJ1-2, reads DSGVTQTPKHLITATGQRVTLRCSPRSGDLSVYWYQQSLDQGLQFLIQYYNGEERAKGNILERFSAQQFPDLHSELNLSSLELGDSALYFCASSATRDYGYTFGSGTRLTVV.